The 5 T cell receptor beta chains presented below share a single source sample, sequenced in a study of T cell responses to AZD1222 COVID-19 vaccine. Libraries were prepared by immunoSEQ multiplex PCR; TCRdb keeps only in-frame clonotypes and omits some of them. The data contain some 120,000 clones, roughly 87% of them seen just once; the ten biggest clones take up roughly a tenth. Sequenced material: peripheral blood, taken 28 days after the second AZD1222 dose. The origin of the receptors is an adult who received the AZD1222 COVID-19 vaccine.

This clone was observed a few times. This chain connects TRBV19 to TRBJ1-2, with a tentative D call TRBD1 (6 bases). The CDR3 loop spans 14 amino acids. Germline CDR1 LNHDA, CDR2 SQIVND (reference sequence). This CDR3 reads CAAAGLKGVYGYTF. The CDR3 nucleotides read TGTGCAGCCGCGGGCCTCAAGGGGGTCTATGGCTACACCTTC.

The chain uses TRBV4-3 and TRBJ1-2; 9 nucleotides agree with TRBD1. In germline, CDR1 is LGHNA, CDR2 YSLEER. V gave up 2 bases and J gave up 7 bases; unmatched junction bases: 17. This CDR3 comprises 18 residues. CDR3 residues: CASSQTFIWTGELAGYTF. The CDR3 DNA follows: TGCGCCAGCAGCCAAACTTTTATTTGGACAGGGGAATTAGCTGGCTACACCTTC.

This chain links TRBV9 with TRBJ1-4, with D possibly matching TRBD1 (6 bases). V lost 4 bases, J lost 8 bases, and 15 bases lay in between. The CDR3 covers 14 residues. Germline CDR1 is SGDLS and CDR2 is YYNGEE. The CDR3 loop is CASSTGGRNEKLFF. In DNA, the CDR3 is TGTGCCAGCAGCACGGGGGGCAGGAACGAAAAACTGTTTTTT.

The chain is built from TRBV5-6 and TRBJ2-5, with a tentative D call TRBD2 (5 bases). The CDR3 is 14 amino acids. V was trimmed by 0 bases and J by 3 bases, leaving 9 bases between them. The germline gives CDR1 SGHDT, CDR2 YYEEEE. In DNA, the CDR3 is TGTGCCAGCAGCTTGGTCGGACTTGAAGAGACCCAGTACTTC. Protein product: CASSLVGLEETQYF.

This chain's CDR3 is CASSPSNHEQFF. The CDR3 bases are TGTGCCAGCAGCCCTAGCAATCATGAGCAGTTCTTC. The gene calls are TRBV7-8 and TRBJ2-1; weak D call: TRBD2 (5 bases). V lost 5 bases, J lost 8 bases, and 10 bases lay in between. This CDR3 region has 12 residues. The germline CDR1 and CDR2 sequences are SGHVS and FQNEAQ.